The 21 T cell receptor beta chains in this list originate from one sample, sequenced in a study of blood T cell repertoires in COVID-19. Clones were sequenced by immunoSEQ multiplex PCR, and TCRdb holds only the in-frame ones, with some missing. The sample holds just over 75,000 clones, 65% to 85% seen once. Sequenced: peripheral blood. The source is a man aged 50-60 years with acute or convalescent COVID-19.

This sequence joins TRBV7-2 and TRBJ2-1; the match to TRBD2 covers 15 bases. CDR3 length: 15 amino acids. Germline CDR1 and CDR2: SGHTA and FQGNSA. V trimming: 4 bases; J trimming: 9 bases; junction bases outside the gene matches: 4. Here the CDR3 reads CASSSGLAGGSEQFF. The CDR3 DNA is TGTGCCAGCAGCTCGGGACTAGCGGGAGGCAGTGAGCAGTTCTTC. Together with reference TRBV7-2 and TRBJ2-1, the CDR3 gives the full variable domain: GAGVSQSPSNKVTEKGKDVELRCDPISGHTALYWYRQSLGQGLEFLIYFQGNSAPDKSGLPSDRFSAERTGGSVSTLTIQRTQQEDSAVYLCASSSGLAGGSEQFFGPGTRLTVL.

V and J are TRBV24-1 and TRBJ1-4; D gene unclear. The germline V and J ends were trimmed by 3 bases and 4 bases, with 11 bases remaining between them. The CDR3 extends over 15 amino acids. The V gene's germline CDR1 is KGHDR and CDR2 SFDVKD. The CDR3 DNA follows: TGTGCCACCAGTGATCCGGAGGCTCATAATGAAAAACTGTTTTTT. This gives the protein CATSDPEAHNEKLFF.

CDR3 protein: CAISESSKNTEAFF. The CDR3 DNA follows: TGTGCCATCAGTGAGTCTAGTAAAAACACTGAAGCTTTCTTT. This chain joins TRBV10-3 and TRBJ1-1; D gene uncertain. The CDR3 covers 14 residues. V was clipped by 0 bases and J by 2 bases, with 7 bases between them. Germline CDR1 ENHRY, CDR2 SYGVKD.

The rearrangement uses TRBV6-2 or TRBV6-3 and TRBJ1-5; D is unresolved. CDR1 and CDR2 (germline): MNHEY, SVGEGT. This CDR3 region has 16 residues. Deletions cut 2 bases from V and 3 bases from J, with 14 bases between. The DNA for the CDR3 is TGTGCCAGCAGTTACGATGCTGTGCGGTACAATCAGCCCCAGCATTTT. Its protein product is CASSYDAVRYNQPQHF.

This chain connects TRBV6-5 to TRBJ2-1, with a possible D match to TRBD2 (5 bases). Trimming removed 0 bases from V and 5 bases from J, with 8 bases in between. This CDR3 is built from 14 residues. CDR1 and CDR2 (germline): MNHEY, SVGAGI. The CDR3, as DNA: TGTGCCAGCAGTTACTCCGGGAAGAACAATGAGCAGTTCTTC. Translating it yields CASSYSGKNNEQFF.

This clone has only one observation. The V gene is TRBV30, the J gene TRBJ1-5, with a weak D call TRBD1 (6 bases). Germline assignment: CDR1 GTSNPN and CDR2 SVGIG (reference sequence). The CDR3 has 15 amino acids. Between the trimmed V and J ends, which lost 1 base and 5 bases, there was a span of 15 bases. Here the CDR3 DNA reads TGTGCCTGGAGTGGGCCGGACAGAGGCGATCAGCCCCAGCATTTT. This gives the protein CAWSGPDRGDQPQHF.

The chain is built from TRBV6-6 and TRBJ2-5; a weak D match, TRBD2 (7 bases). Germline V gene sequence: CDR1 MNHNY, CDR2 SVGAGI (reference sequence). V lost 7 bases, J lost 5 bases, and 17 bases lay in between. The CDR3 covers 14 residues. CDR3 DNA sequence: TGTGCCAGCAAGGCGGGAGCCCAGGGGGAGACCCAGTACTTC. Translated: CASKAGAQGETQYF.

The gene calls are TRBV5-1 and TRBJ1-4; TRBD1 matches 7 bases. Germline values: CDR1 SGHRS, CDR2 YFSETQ. Trimming cost V 4 bases and J 3 bases; bases outside gene matches: 6. The CDR3 extends over 15 amino acids. DNA for the CDR3: TGCGCCAGCAGCGACGGGACAGTGTCTAATGAAAAACTGTTTTTT. Translation: CASSDGTVSNEKLFF.

This rearrangement joins TRBV3-1 (or the pseudogene TRBV3-2) to TRBJ2-3; 14 bases agree with TRBD2. The CDR3 sequence is 15 residues long. Unmatched junction bases numbered 4, after V lost 4 bases and J lost 7 bases. Germline V gene sequence: CDR1 LGHDT, CDR2 YNNKEL (reference sequence). The CDR3, as DNA: TGTGCCAGCAGCCTGGGACTAGCGGGAGTGAATACGCAGTATTTT. It codes for CASSLGLAGVNTQYF.

The CDR3 protein is CASSAGQHYEQYF. The CDR3 bases are TGCGCCAGCAGCGCGGGACAGCACTACGAGCAGTACTTC. V and J are TRBV10-2 and TRBJ2-7; maybe TRBD1 (7 bases). CDR3 length: 13 amino acids. V was shortened by 6 bases and J by 3 bases, with 12 bases between the two germline ends. Germline V gene lookup returns CDR1 WSHSY and CDR2 SAAADI.

J is TRBJ2-7 and V is TRBV10-3; TRBD2 agrees at 9 bases. The CDR3 is made up of 13 amino acids. The V gene end was trimmed by 8 bases and the J gene end by 2 bases; junction bases not matched to a gene: 4. Germline assignment: CDR1 ENHRY and CDR2 SYGVKD. The CDR3, as DNA: TGTGCCATCGCGCCTAGCGGGACCTACGAGCAGTACTTC. Translation gives CAIAPSGTYEQYF.

This chain uses TRBV28 with TRBJ1-6; 7 bases map to TRBD1. This CDR3 is built from 14 residues. Germline values: CDR1 MDHEN, CDR2 SYDVKM. V shed 6 bases and J 7 bases; nucleotides not matched to a gene: 6. As DNA, the CDR3 is TGTGCCAGCAGACGTATGACAGGGAATTCACCCCTCCACTTT. Encoded protein: CASRRMTGNSPLHF.

The chain has TRBV6-5 and TRBJ1-1; D not resolved. CDR3 length: 14 residues. Germline V gene data show CDR1 as MNHEY and CDR2 as SVGAGI. V shed 1 base and J shed 8 bases, with 14 bases lying between them. CDR3 in amino acids: CASSYYSTPGEAFF. In DNA, the CDR3 is TGTGCCAGCAGTTACTACAGCACCCCGGGGGAAGCTTTCTTT.

The chain uses TRBV28 and TRBJ2-5; 7 nucleotides agree with TRBD2. Trimming at V came to 3 bases and at J to 6 bases, leaving 13 bases not matched to a gene. The CDR3 has 16 amino acids. Germline V gene lookup returns CDR1 MDHEN and CDR2 SYDVKM. DNA for the CDR3: TGTGCCAGCAGTTTGAGAGCTGGCGGGGGTCGAAAGACCCAGTACTTC. Its protein is CASSLRAGGGRKTQYF.

This sequence joins TRBV18 and TRBJ2-3; D gene uncertain. The germline V gene has CDR1 KGHSH and CDR2 LQKENI. The CDR3 length is 15 residues. Trimming removed 9 bases at V and 6 bases at J, with 22 bases between. CDR3 region: CASHPPVRQADTQYF. The CDR3 bases are TGTGCCAGTCATCCGCCGGTTAGGCAGGCCGATACGCAGTATTTT.

The genes are TRBV6-5 and TRBJ1-1; D is perhaps TRBD1 (5 bases). Trimming took 6 bases from V and 6 from J, leaving 14 bases between them. Germline V gene sequence: CDR1 MNHEY, CDR2 SVGAGI. The CDR3 loop spans 13 amino acids. The CDR3 loop reads CASRPGAGAEAFF. As DNA, the CDR3 is TGTGCCAGCAGACCCGGGGCGGGGGCTGAAGCTTTCTTT.

The V and J genes are TRBV7-2 and TRBJ2-5; possibly TRBD1 for D (6 bases). Germline V lookup: CDR1 SGHTA, CDR2 FQGNSA. CDR3 length: 14 amino acids. The ends were cut back, 5 bases at V and 3 bases at J, with 13 bases in the middle. CDR3 in amino acids: CASSTRTAEETQYF. For the CDR3, the DNA is TGTGCCAGCAGCACCCGGACAGCAGAAGAGACCCAGTACTTC.

The CDR3 DNA reads as TGTGCCAGCAGTGAAGAGGGGTTAGGGCGTGGCTACACCTTC. It translates to CASSEEGLGRGYTF. The chain links TRBV6-1 to TRBJ1-2; possibly TRBD1 for D (5 bases). Germline CDR1 MNHNS, CDR2 SASEGT. The CDR3 is made up of 14 amino acids. Between the trimmed V and J ends, which lost 1 base and 7 bases, there was a span of 13 bases.

The rearrangement uses TRBV6-2 or TRBV6-3 and TRBJ2-1, with TRBD2 identical over 11 bases. The CDR3 consists of 18 residues. CDR1 MNHEY and CDR2 SVGEGT come from the germline V gene. The V and J ends lost 2 bases and 8 bases, in that order; junction bases with no gene match: 14. This chain's CDR3 is CASSYGLAGGKARHEQFF. The CDR3 nucleotides are TGTGCCAGCAGTTACGGCCTAGCGGGAGGTAAGGCGCGGCATGAGCAGTTCTTC.

The chain recombines TRBV4-3 with TRBJ1-2; no definite D call. The CDR3 sequence is 15 residues long. Germline CDR1 is LGHNA and CDR2 is YSLEER. Trimming took off 0 bases at V and 7 bases at J, with 15 bases between the two ends. The CDR3 bases are TGCGCCAGCAGCCAAGATCCCTCGTCAGATATTGGCTACACCTTC. Translation: CASSQDPSSDIGYTF.

This clone was observed a few times. The rearrangement links TRBV10-3 to TRBJ1-6; maybe TRBD1 (6 bases). This CDR3 has 14 amino acids. Between the trimmed V and J ends, which lost 10 bases and 7 bases, there was a span of 17 bases. CDR1 and CDR2 from the germline V gene are ENHRY and SYGVKD. Written as DNA, the CDR3 is TGTGCCACCTTCAGGGGTGGCGGGAATTCACCCCTCCACTTT. Translating gives CATFRGGGNSPLHF.